A single sample is the source of the 29 T cell receptor beta chains below, sequenced in a study of blood T cell repertoires in COVID-19. Only in-frame clones appear in the TCRdb table, and some are missing; sequencing was by immunoSEQ multiplex PCR. The sample has roughly 240,000 clones, about 82% seen once. Material for sequencing was PBMCs or T cells enriched from blood (not recorded which). Receptors were obtained from a woman aged 45-65 years who had recovered from COVID-19.

This chain uses TRBV4-1 with TRBJ2-3, with 9 positions matching TRBD1. Trimming removed 5 bases from V and 4 bases from J; junction bases left unmatched: 4. The CDR3 contains 14 residues. Germline-derived CDR1 and CDR2 are MGHRA and YSYEKL. The CDR3 DNA reads as TGCGCCAGCAGCAACAGGGGGCCCCCAGATACGCAGTATTTT. It is translated as CASSNRGPPDTQYF.

The chain combines TRBV15 with TRBJ1-5; 7 bases are a match to TRBD1. V shed 3 bases, J shed 7 bases, and the junction held 12 bases outside the gene matches. Germline lookup yields CDR1 LNHNV and CDR2 YYDKDF (reference sequence). The CDR3 consists of 16 residues. The CDR3 nucleotides are TGTGCCACCAGCAGGTCCCCAACAGGGGAGAGGCAGCCCCAGCATTTT. Its translation is CATSRSPTGERQPQHF.

This chain links TRBV7-2 with TRBJ2-2; 9 nucleotides agree with TRBD1. This CDR3 is built from 15 residues. The V segment lost 4 bases and the J segment 6 bases; nucleotides outside the gene matches: 6. Germline CDR1 reads SGHTA; CDR2 reads FQGNSA. The CDR3 region has the DNA TGTGCCAGCAGCTCCACAGGGGGCGCCCCCGGGGAGCTGTTTTTT. It encodes CASSSTGGAPGELFF.

This chain uses TRBV9 with TRBJ2-1; 12 positions agree with TRBD2. J lost 10 bases, V lost 5 bases, and 7 bases had no gene match. There are 14 residues in the CDR3. Looked up from germline, CDR1 is SGDLS and CDR2 is YYNGEE. DNA for the CDR3: TGTGCCAGCAGTAGACTAGCGGGAGTTGGGGAGCAGTTCTTC. It translates to CASSRLAGVGEQFF.

V is TRBV19 and J is TRBJ1-6; D not resolved. V was trimmed by 2 bases and J by 10 bases, leaving 6 bases between them. The CDR3 totals 12 residues. Germline V CDR1 and CDR2: LNHDA, SQIVND (reference sequence). CDR3 nucleotide sequence: TGTGCCAGTAGTATATATGGCTCACCCCTCCACTTT. Translating gives CASSIYGSPLHF.

V is TRBV11-1 and J is TRBJ1-1, with a weak D call TRBD1 (5 bases). The ends were cut back, 0 bases at V and 11 bases at J, with 13 bases in the middle. This CDR3 contains 13 residues. Germline loops: CDR1 SGHAT, CDR2 FQDESV (reference sequence). CDR3 in DNA: TGTGCCAGCAGCTTAGCGCTGGCAGGGATGGCTTTCTTT. This translates into CASSLALAGMAFF.

This chain uses TRBV15 with TRBJ1-1; D is undetermined. CDR1 is LNHNV and CDR2 is YYDKDF in the germline V gene (reference sequence). The CDR3 consists of 13 residues. Trimming took off 6 bases at V and 0 bases at J, with 8 bases between the two ends. Written as DNA, the CDR3 is TGTGCCACCAGGGGCATAATGAACACTGAAGCTTTCTTT. This codes for CATRGIMNTEAFF.

A remark on this clone: The junction departs from the called germline gene at one end, perhaps through a read error. The chain uses TRBV7-7 and TRBJ1-5; 7 bases align to TRBD1. The CDR3 runs to 13 residues. Germline CDR1 and CDR2: SSHAT and FNYEAQ (reference sequence). CDR3 region: CASSRDRDQPQHF. The DNA for the CDR3 is TGTGCTAGCAGCCGCGACAGGGATCAGCCCCAGCATTTT.

This chain joins TRBV5-1 and TRBJ1-1; no definite D call. CDR3 size: 14 residues. CDR1 SGHRS and CDR2 YFSETQ come from the germline V gene. V was clipped by 6 bases and J by 4 bases, with 16 bases between them. CDR3 amino acids: CASTRLEGITEAFF. The CDR3 DNA reads TGCGCCAGCACTCGTCTGGAGGGTATCACTGAAGCTTTCTTT. The variable domain in full, completed from reference TRBV5-1 and TRBJ1-1, reads KAGVTQTPRYLIKTRGQQVTLSCSPISGHRSVSWYQQTPGQGLQFLFEYFSETQRNKGNFPGRFSGRQFSNSRSEMNVSTLELGDSALYLCASTRLEGITEAFFGQGTRLTVV.

In its sample, this clone was seen a few times. The rearrangement joins TRBV3-1 (or the pseudogene TRBV3-2) to TRBJ2-2, with 7 positions matching TRBD2. CDR1 and CDR2 from the germline V gene are LGHDT and YNNKEL (reference sequence). The CDR3 sequence is 17 residues long. V lost 5 bases and J lost 3; bases outside the gene matches: 12. CDR3 sequence: CASSYRKAGEHTGELFF. The CDR3, as DNA: TGTGCCAGCAGCTACCGAAAGGCGGGAGAGCACACCGGGGAGCTGTTTTTT.

The chain joins TRBV2 to TRBJ2-3, with D possibly TRBD2 on 7 matching bases. Trimming took 4 bases from V and 2 from J, leaving 10 bases between them. Germline V gives CDR1 SNHLY, CDR2 FYNNEI. The CDR3 is 14 amino acids. CDR3 nucleotide sequence: TGTGCCAGCAGTGGAGGGGGGGCCACAGATACGCAGTATTTT. Protein: CASSGGGATDTQYF.

The genes are TRBV7-9 and TRBJ1-6; unclear D gene. This CDR3 region has 12 residues. Germline CDR1 is SEHNR and CDR2 is FQNEAQ (reference sequence). V lost 4 bases and J lost 8, with 6 bases in between. The CDR3 DNA sequence: TGTGCCAGCAGCTCCGGGGATTCACCCCTCCACTTT. Translating gives CASSSGDSPLHF.

The V call is TRBV4-2, the J call TRBJ2-7, with a tentative D call TRBD1 (7 bases). CDR3 length: 18 residues. Looked up from germline, CDR1 is LGHNA and CDR2 is YNFKEQ. The V end was cut by 3 bases, the J end by 5 bases, with 26 bases between. CDR3 amino acids: CASSHGRTGADGGDEQYF. Written as DNA, the CDR3 is TGTGCCAGCAGCCATGGTCGGACAGGCGCGGACGGGGGAGACGAGCAGTACTTC.

CDR3 nucleotide sequence: TGTGCCAGCAGCTTAGCGAGGGTCACTGAAGCTTTCTTT. It encodes CASSLARVTEAFF. The chain recombines TRBV7-6 with TRBJ1-1; D gene uncertain. There are 13 residues in the CDR3. Germline loops: CDR1 SGHVS, CDR2 FNYEAQ. V lost 0 bases and J lost 4, with 6 bases in between.

A few counts support this clone. The rearrangement links TRBV12-3 or TRBV12-4 to TRBJ1-2; 7 bases are a match to TRBD1. There are 13 residues in the CDR3. J was trimmed by 10 bases and V by 5 bases; bases with no gene match: 10. CDR3 in amino acids: CASSPDRSVDYTF. For the CDR3, the DNA is TGTGCCAGCAGTCCGGACAGGAGTGTGGACTACACCTTC.

The rearrangement links TRBV9 to TRBJ2-3, with D possibly being TRBD1 (6 bases). Trimming took 0 bases from V and 0 from J, leaving 11 bases between them. The CDR3 length is 16 residues. Germline CDR1 is SGDLS and CDR2 is YYNGEE. The CDR3 spells CASSVVGGGSTDTQYF. CDR3 DNA: TGTGCCAGCAGCGTAGTTGGTGGGGGCAGCACAGATACGCAGTATTTT.

The chain has TRBV27 and TRBJ2-7; D not certain. The V end lost 5 bases, the J end lost 3 bases, and 17 bases lay between the germline ends. The CDR3 is 15 residues long. Germline V gene lookup returns CDR1 MNHEY and CDR2 SMNVEV (reference sequence). The CDR3 region is CASSPTSLYDYEQYF. Written as DNA, the CDR3 is TGTGCCAGCAGTCCGACAAGCCTTTACGACTACGAGCAGTACTTC.

The rearrangement joins TRBV18 to TRBJ2-7, with 9 nucleotides matching TRBD1. Germline CDR1 is KGHSH and CDR2 is LQKENI. With 3 bases clipped from V and 4 bases from J, the junction kept 4 bases outside the gene matches. The CDR3 runs to 14 residues. The CDR3 loop is CASSPPGQGYEQYF. In DNA, the CDR3 is TGTGCCAGCTCACCGCCGGGACAGGGATACGAGCAGTACTTC.

The chain recombines TRBV7-2 with TRBJ2-3; possibly TRBD2 for D (5 bases). The CDR3 spans 14 residues. Germline V gene lookup returns CDR1 SGHTA and CDR2 FQGNSA. Trimming took off 6 bases at V and 4 bases at J, with 14 bases between the two ends. In nucleotides, the CDR3 is TGTGCCAGCAGACCGACCGCGGGCGCAGATACGCAGTATTTT. Its protein product is CASRPTAGADTQYF.

The genes are TRBV28 and TRBJ1-5; D perhaps matches TRBD1 (5 bases). Trimming cost V 5 bases and J 3 bases, with 17 bases left between them. Germline V CDR1 and CDR2: MDHEN, SYDVKM. This CDR3 contains 16 residues. The CDR3 loop reads CASSPLGQGYNQPQHF. The CDR3 nucleotides read TGTGCCAGCAGTCCACTGGGGCAGGGTTACAATCAGCCCCAGCATTTT.

The J gene is TRBJ2-7, the V gene TRBV15; a possible D gene is TRBD2 (6 bases). This CDR3 region has 12 residues. V lost 5 bases to trimming and J lost 5 bases, with 10 bases between them. From germline, CDR1 is LNHNV and CDR2 YYDKDF (reference sequence). CDR3 DNA: TGTGCCACCAGCGATTGGGGGGACGAGCAGTACTTC. This sequence encodes CATSDWGDEQYF.

The V gene is TRBV20-1, the J gene TRBJ1-3; D is ambiguous. Trimming removed 3 bases from V and 0 bases from J, with 9 bases in between. The CDR3 length is 14 residues. The germline V gene has CDR1 DFQATT and CDR2 SNEGSKA (reference sequence). The CDR3 reads CSASRQDSGNTIYF. The CDR3 region has the DNA TGCAGTGCTAGTCGGCAGGACTCTGGAAACACCATATATTTT.

Only a few counts were recorded for this clone. The J gene is TRBJ1-2, the V gene TRBV5-6; tentatively, D is TRBD1 (5 bases). The V gene lost 6 bases and the J gene lost 3 bases, with 15 bases spanning the gap. Germline CDR1 reads SGHDT; CDR2 reads YYEEEE. This CDR3 has 14 amino acids. CDR3 region: CASITTGVDYGYTF. CDR3 bases: TGTGCCAGCATCACCACGGGGGTGGACTATGGCTACACCTTC.

This chain joins TRBV7-6 and TRBJ1-4; D is unresolved. The CDR3 covers 18 residues. V was clipped by 0 bases and J by 8 bases, with 22 bases between them. CDR1 and CDR2 (germline): SGHVS, FNYEAQ. This chain's CDR3 is CASSLAPMTLSIGEKLFF. The CDR3 bases are TGTGCCAGCAGCTTAGCGCCCATGACTTTGTCGATCGGCGAAAAACTGTTTTTT.

The V and J genes are TRBV7-8 and TRBJ1-5, with 7 bases lining up with TRBD1. CDR1 is SGHVS, CDR2 FQNEAQ, per germline. Trimming removed 5 bases from V and 7 bases from J; junction bases left unmatched: 5. The CDR3 consists of 13 residues. The CDR3 nucleotides are TGTGCCAGCAGCCCGAGGACAGGACAGCCCCAGCATTTT. Translated, it gives CASSPRTGQPQHF.

The gene calls are TRBV19 and TRBJ1-2, with D maybe TRBD1 (5 bases). The ends were cut back, 4 bases at V and 2 bases at J, with 20 bases in the middle. The CDR3 has 17 residues. Germline CDR1 LNHDA, CDR2 SQIVND (reference sequence). The CDR3 region is CASSTRQPARLNYGYTF. The CDR3 coding sequence is TGTGCCAGTAGTACTCGACAGCCAGCCCGTTTAAACTATGGCTACACCTTC.

The rearrangement links TRBV9 to TRBJ2-6; D unresolved. Deletions cut 3 bases from V and 3 bases from J, with 19 bases between. The CDR3 is 18 amino acids. CDR1 is SGDLS and CDR2 is YYNGEE in the germline V gene. Here the CDR3 reads CASSARHPQEFGANVLTF. The CDR3 DNA follows: TGTGCCAGCAGCGCTCGACACCCTCAAGAGTTTGGGGCCAACGTCCTGACTTTC. The whole variable domain, filled in from reference TRBV9 and TRBJ2-6, reads DSGVTQTPKHLITATGQRVTLRCSPRSGDLSVYWYQQSLDQGLQFLIQYYNGEERAKGNILERFSAQQFPDLHSELNLSSLELGDSALYFCASSARHPQEFGANVLTFGAGSRLTVL.

The rearrangement uses TRBV25-1 and TRBJ1-5, with TRBD1 as a possible D gene (6 bases). Germline values: CDR1 MGHDK, CDR2 SYGVNS. Trimming left V 6 bases short and J 4 bases short, with 10 bases between. CDR3 length: 13 residues. The CDR3 region is CASRAQGNQPQHF. CDR3 coding DNA: TGTGCCAGCAGAGCCCAGGGGAATCAGCCCCAGCATTTT.

The chain employs TRBV2 and TRBJ1-1; D gene uncertain. The CDR3 loop spans 13 amino acids. The germline CDR1 and CDR2 sequences are SNHLY and FYNNEI. Trimming pared 1 base from V and 9 bases from J, leaving 12 bases between. CDR3 coding DNA: TGTGCCAGCAGTGAAGTGGGCAGCTTGCAAGCTTTCTTT. Translated, it gives CASSEVGSLQAFF.